Shown below are 4 T cell receptor beta chains from a single sample sequenced in a study of blood T cell repertoires in COVID-19 (dated by TCRdb to between 2020 and 2021). The method behind the library was the immunoSEQ multiplex PCR assay. TCRdb limited this immuneACCESS table to in-frame rearrangements with V and J called. A share of clones is missing; checked studies link under half to unresolved V genes, and the rest is unexplained. Within this sample are under 300,000 clones, with roughly nine tenths of them counted one time only. The biggest ten clones account for about 5.9% of the sample. Sequences were obtained from peripheral blood. Receptors were obtained from a man between 60 and 70 years old with acute or convalescent COVID-19.

This clone was counted many times. The rearrangement uses TRBV7-2 and TRBJ2-7; D unresolved. The CDR3 is 11 residues long. V lost 3 bases, J lost 9 bases, and 9 bases lay in between. CDR1 is SGHTA, CDR2 FQGNSA, per germline. The CDR3 coding sequence is TGTGCCAGCAGCTTGGCTACGGGGCAGTACTTC. Translated, it gives CASSLATGQYF.

The rearrangement uses TRBV5-4 and TRBJ1-1; TRBD1 matches at 11 bases. The V gene end was trimmed by 4 bases and the J gene end by 1 base; junction bases not matched to a gene: 6. The CDR3 extends over 16 amino acids. CDR1 is SGHNT, CDR2 YYREEE, per germline (reference sequence). DNA for the CDR3: TGTGCCAGCAGCAGGACAGGGGGCGAGAGGAACACTGAAGCTTTCTTT. Protein: CASSRTGGERNTEAFF.

As for this clone: The sample carries other DNA sequences with the same CDR3. The chain joins TRBV29-1 to TRBJ1-2, with 7 bases fitting TRBD1. This CDR3 is 11 amino acids long. V trimming: 6 bases; J trimming: 8 bases; junction bases outside the gene matches: 6. Germline V gene lookup returns CDR1 SQVTM and CDR2 ANQGSEA. The CDR3 loop reads CSVGGGGGYTF. The CDR3 nucleotides are TGCAGCGTGGGAGGAGGGGGCGGCTACACCTTC.

Remarks on this clone: Possible read error: a much larger clone is one base away. The chain has TRBV27 and TRBJ2-7; 7 positions match TRBD1. Trimming removed 5 bases from V and 2 bases from J; junction bases left unmatched: 6. The CDR3 consists of 14 residues. Germline assignment: CDR1 MNHEY and CDR2 SMNVEV (reference sequence). The CDR3 bases are TGTGCCAGCAGTCCGGACAGGTACCCCTACGAGCAGTACTTC. Translation: CASSPDRYPYEQYF.